Listed below are T cell receptor beta chains from one sample, sequenced in a study of T cell repertoires in cytomegalovirus infection. TCRdb reprocessed the reads with MiXCR, giving one entry per CDR3 protein. The sample lists some 110,000 distinct CDR3 sequences; around 10% were seen once. Their recognized antigens are unknown. The source material was PBMCs, sequenced either directly or after in vitro stimulation (not recorded which). Receptors originate from a human donor in good health (CMV status not recorded). Some clones in this sample may be carry-over from other donors' samples. Each CDR3 is given with its conserved first and last residue. The order of the fields is D gene, J gene, V gene, clone size, CDR3 DNA, CDR3 protein. The D gene is left open where the match is weak. Some rows have no size entry. The others give once, few or many, or a class for an expanded clone.

>-|TRBJ2-1|TRBV30|few
TGTGCCTGGATAACCCAGGGGAGCTACAATGAGCAGTTCTTC
CAWITQGSYNEQFF
>TRBD1|TRBJ1-1|TRBV28|many
TGTGCCAGCACAACGGCCCAGGGGGAAGGCACTGAAGCTTTCTTT
CASTTAQGEGTEAFF
>-|TRBJ2-3|TRBV20-1|many
TGCAGTGCTAGTGCTCTGCGGGGAGGCACAGATACGCAGTATTTT
CSASALRGGTDTQYF
>-|TRBJ2-3|TRBV19|-
TGTGCCAGTAGTAGCCGAACGGGGGGCAGATCAGATACGCAGTATTTT
CASSSRTGGRSDTQYF
>TRBD2|TRBJ2-7|TRBV28|many
TGTGCCAGCAGTTTCGCGGGGGAGGCCGAGCAGTACTTC
CASSFAGEAEQYF
>-|TRBJ2-3|TRBV7-2|many
TGTGCCAGCAGAGTCCTTAGCGTTGATACGCAGTATTTT
CASRVLSVDTQYF
>TRBD2|TRBJ2-3|TRBV7-2|many
TGTGCCAGCACCATTAGCGGGACGGGCACAGATACGCAGTATTTT
CASTISGTGTDTQYF
>-|TRBJ1-1|TRBV11-2|-
TGTGCCAGCAGCTTAAAAAGAGAGACTGAAGCTTTCTTT
CASSLKRETEAFF
>-|TRBJ2-2|TRBV6-2/TRBV6-3|many
TGTGCCAGCAGTATCGGGACACCTGGCCCCGGGGAGCTGTTTTTT
CASSIGTPGPGELFF
>-|TRBJ1-2|TRBV5-1|few
TGCGCCAGCAGCCTCCAGGTCGATCGCCATAAGGACTATGGCTACACCTTC
CASSLQVDRHKDYGYTF
>TRBD2|TRBJ2-7|TRBV7-6|many
TGTGCCAGCAGCCGTACGGGAGGAATGGACGAGCAGTACTTC
CASSRTGGMDEQYF
>-|TRBJ2-1|TRBV28|many
TGTGCCAGCAGTTTTGTAGGACAGAGGAATGAGCAGTTCTTC
CASSFVGQRNEQFF
>-|TRBJ1-1|TRBV18|-
TGTGCCAGCTCACCCGACGGGGGGAACACTGAAGCTTTCTTT
CASSPDGGNTEAFF
>-|TRBJ2-1|TRBV7-2|-
TGTGCCAGCAGCTTCCGCAGATCCACCTACAATGAGCAGTTCTTC
CASSFRRSTYNEQFF
>-|TRBJ2-2|TRBV7-2|few
TGTGCCAGCAGCCACGGGGGGGAGCTGTTTTTT
CASSHGGELFF
>-|TRBJ2-5|TRBV7-9|many
TGTGCCAGCAGCCTCAGGAATACCCAAGAGACCCAGTACTTC
CASSLRNTQETQYF
>TRBD2|TRBJ2-3|TRBV7-2|many
TGTGCCAGCAGCCGATTAGTCCTAGCGGGAGTACCTGATACGCAGTATTTT
CASSRLVLAGVPDTQYF
>TRBD2|TRBJ2-2|TRBV7-7|many
TGTGCCAGCAGCCCCCGCGGGAGACGGGGCACCGGGGAGCTGTTTTTT
CASSPRGRRGTGELFF
>TRBD2|TRBJ2-7|TRBV20-1|-
TGCAGTGCCCCGGGGACTAGCGGCCCCGGGGAGCAGTACTTC
CSAPGTSGPGEQYF
>TRBD2|TRBJ2-2|TRBV28|-
TGTGCCAGCAGTTTATGGGAGCTAGCGGAGGGGCCGGGGGAGCTGTTTTTT
CASSLWELAEGPGELFF
>-|TRBJ2-5|TRBV11-1|-
TGTGCCAGCAGCTTAGACGAAGAGACCCAGTACTTC
CASSLDEETQYF
>TRBD2|TRBJ2-4|TRBV7-2|many
TGTGCCAGCAGCTTATCCGGCGGGAGTATGAACATTCAGTACTTC
CASSLSGGSMNIQYF
>TRBD2|TRBJ2-7|TRBV7-2|many
TGTGCCAGCAGCTTTGGCGGGAGGGGGTACGAGCAGTACTTC
CASSFGGRGYEQYF
>TRBD2|TRBJ2-3|TRBV27|many
TGTGCCAGCAGTATCCGGACTAGCGGAGATACGCAGTATTTT
CASSIRTSGDTQYF
>-|TRBJ2-2|TRBV7-6|few
TGTGCCAGCAGCTTGGGATCCGGAGGCAGCACCGGGGAGCTGTTTTTT
CASSLGSGGSTGELFF
>TRBD2|TRBJ2-3|TRBV6-1|many
TGTGCCAGCAGAGGGGGGAGCGGGAGGGCCACAGATACGCAGTATTTT
CASRGGSGRATDTQYF
>-|TRBJ1-5|TRBV7-6|-
TGTGCCAGCAGCTTAACCCCCCCACAGGGTAATAGCAATCAGCCCCAGCATTTT
CASSLTPPQGNSNQPQHF
>-|TRBJ1-1|TRBV27|many
TGTGCCAGCAGTTTATCTTCGGGGGCGCTGGGGAACACTGAAGCTTTCTTT
CASSLSSGALGNTEAFF
>-|TRBJ2-1|TRBV4-1|many
TGCGCCAGCAGCCCCAGAAATATGGGCCATGGTGGGTTCTTC
CASSPRNMGHGGFF
>-|TRBJ1-2|TRBV28|many
TGTGCCAGCAGTGTCGGGACCACAGGCGGCTACACCTTC
CASSVGTTGGYTF
>-|TRBJ2-2|TRBV12-3/TRBV12-4|many
TGTGCCAGCAGTTCGGGGTTTCCCGGGGAGCTGTTTTTT
CASSSGFPGELFF
>-|TRBJ2-3|TRBV2|-
TGTGCCAGCAGTGAAGAGTACAGTTCAGATACGCAGTATTTT
CASSEEYSSDTQYF
>-|TRBJ2-3|TRBV6-1|many
TGTGCCAGCAGTGCTTATCGGGGTACAGATACGCAGTATTTT
CASSAYRGTDTQYF
>TRBD1|TRBJ1-4|TRBV7-2|many
TGTGCCAGCAGCCCAGACAGGGTGAATGAAAAACTGTTTTTT
CASSPDRVNEKLFF
>TRBD2|TRBJ2-7|TRBV18|-
TGTGCCAGCTCATCGCTAGCGGGAGCGTACCACTACGAGCAGTACTTC
CASSSLAGAYHYEQYF
>-|TRBJ1-2|TRBV20-1|few
TGCAGTGCTATATTTGATGGGCAGGGCTCTAACTATGGCTACACCTTC
CSAIFDGQGSNYGYTF
>-|TRBJ1-2|TRBV2|few
TGTGCCAGCAGGGTGACAGAAGCCTATGGCTACACCTTC
CASRVTEAYGYTF
>-|TRBJ1-1|TRBV7-3|many
TGTGCCAGCAGGAGTGATGTGTACACTGAAGCTTTCTTT
CASRSDVYTEAFF
>-|TRBJ2-4|TRBV9|once
TGTGCCAGCAGCGTAGAGGGGCGAGGGGACATTCAGTACTTC
CASSVEGRGDIQYF
>TRBD1|TRBJ2-1|TRBV7-6|many
TGTGCCAGCAGCTTCACGGGACAGGCCTACAATGAGCAGTTCTTC
CASSFTGQAYNEQFF
>-|TRBJ2-5|TRBV5-4|few
TGTGCCAGCAGCCTACTGGGAAGGATCAGTGGGGAAGAGACCCAGTACTTC
CASSLLGRISGEETQYF
>-|TRBJ1-1|TRBV7-2|many
TGTGCCAGCAGCTTTCGAAGGGGGGTTAACACTGAAGCTTTCTTT
CASSFRRGVNTEAFF
>-|TRBJ2-1|TRBV11-2|many
TGTGCCAGCAGCTTCTTCCACCTCAATGAGCAGTTCTTC
CASSFFHLNEQFF